This is a list of T cell receptor beta chains from one sample in a study of blood T cell repertoires in COVID-19. The data were produced by immunoSEQ multiplex PCR, yet TCRdb's version contains in-frame clones alone and is incomplete. The repertoire holds about 310,000 clones, with about nine tenths as singletons. The sample was peripheral blood. These receptors were collected from a man younger than 30 with active or convalescent COVID-19. Each CDR3 is given with its conserved first and last residue. A D gene is named only where the DNA matches it firmly. Expanded clones are given a class, and other clones once, few, many or no size at all.

d_call	clone_size	j_call	v_call	cdr3_nt	cdr3_aa
TRBD2	.	TRBJ2-1	TRBV19	TGTGCCAGTAGCGGACTAGCGGGAAGGAATGAGCAGTTCTTC	CASSGLAGRNEQFF
.	.	TRBJ2-1	TRBV24-1	TGTGCCACCAGTGACCCATCCTCCTACAATGAGCAGTTCTTC	CATSDPSSYNEQFF
TRBD2	.	TRBJ2-1	TRBV19	TGTGCCAGTAGTATTGCGGGAGGCAAATACAATGAGCAGTTCTTC	CASSIAGGKYNEQFF
.	.	TRBJ1-2	TRBV29-1	TGCAGCGTTGGGGGGCGGGCAGTGGGTGGCTACACCTTC	CSVGGRAVGGYTF
.	.	TRBJ2-2	TRBV24-1	TGTGCCACCAGTGATTTGCGGCAGGACACCGGGGAGCTGTTTTTT	CATSDLRQDTGELFF
TRBD2	.	TRBJ2-3	TRBV7-9	TGTGCCAGCAGGACGACTAGCGGGGGGCTCACAGATACGCAGTATTTT	CASRTTSGGLTDTQYF
TRBD2	.	TRBJ2-3	TRBV19	TGTGCCAGTAGCGCGGGACTACGGAGCACAGATACGCAGTATTTT	CASSAGLRSTDTQYF
TRBD1	.	TRBJ1-2	TRBV9	TGTGCCAGCAAGGGACAGGGATTAGAGTATGGCTACACCTTC	CASKGQGLEYGYTF
TRBD1	.	TRBJ2-7	TRBV24-1	TGTGCCACCAGTGATCCCGGGACAGGTAACGAGCAGTACTTC	CATSDPGTGNEQYF
.	.	TRBJ1-5	TRBV28	TGTGCCAGCAGCTCCCGGACAGTCGGGGGCAATCAGCCCCAGCATTTT	CASSSRTVGGNQPQHF
TRBD2	few	TRBJ2-3	TRBV4-3	TGCGCCAGCAGCCAAGAGTATAGTAGGAGCGGGGGGTCGACAGATACGCAGTATTTT	CASSQEYSRSGGSTDTQYF
.	.	TRBJ1-2	TRBV19	TGTGCCAGTAGTCGCGGTCCGAGCTATGGCTACACCTTC	CASSRGPSYGYTF
TRBD2	.	TRBJ2-3	TRBV11-2	TGTGCCAGCAGCTTTTACCTGGGACTAGCGGGACCGTACACAGATACGCAGTATTTT	CASSFYLGLAGPYTDTQYF
TRBD2	.	TRBJ2-4	TRBV28	TGTGCCAGCAGCCCTTTGCTAGCGGGAGGGCTCGGAAACATTCAGTACTTC	CASSPLLAGGLGNIQYF
.	.	TRBJ1-1	TRBV29-1	TGCAGCGTTGATAAACAGGGAACGAACACTGAAGCTTTCTTT	CSVDKQGTNTEAFF
.	once	TRBJ2-7	TRBV7-9	TGTGCCAGCAGCTTAGCCGGAGGAGCTGTGGGCGAGCAGTACTTC	CASSLAGGAVGEQYF
TRBD1	.	TRBJ2-6	TRBV4-3	TGCGCCAGCAGCCAAGACTTGGACAGGGGGCAGGGGGCCAACGTCCTGACTTTC	CASSQDLDRGQGANVLTF
TRBD2	.	TRBJ2-1	TRBV7-2	TGTGCCAGCAGCTTAGGCGGGAGATCATCTGATGAGCAGTTCTTC	CASSLGGRSSDEQFF
.	.	TRBJ1-2	TRBV6-2/TRBV6-3	TGTGCCAGCAGTTACGGGAGCACTCCGGCTCGCTATGGCTACACCTTC	CASSYGSTPARYGYTF
TRBD1	.	TRBJ2-7	TRBV18	TGTGCCAGCTCACCACCGGCGGGACAGGGATACGAGCAGTACTTC	CASSPPAGQGYEQYF
.	.	TRBJ1-1	TRBV4-3	TGCGCCAGCAGCCAAGAGGGAACAGGCGTTCGCGCTTTCTTT	CASSQEGTGVRAFF
TRBD1	once	TRBJ2-3	TRBV28	TGTGCCAGCAGTTCACCCAGACAGGGTACCGCAGATACGCAGTATTTT	CASSSPRQGTADTQYF
TRBD2	once	TRBJ2-2	TRBV5-1	TGCGCCAGCAGCCCCCGGGCTAGCGGGAGTTCTGCGAACACCGGGGAGCTGTTTTTT	CASSPRASGSSANTGELFF
TRBD2	.	TRBJ2-3	TRBV6-6	TGTGCCAGCAGTTACGTGACGGGAGGGAGCACAGATACGCAGTATTTT	CASSYVTGGSTDTQYF
TRBD1	few	TRBJ1-4	TRBV7-9	TGTGCCAGCAGCGACACAGGGGGGAGGTCCGAGGAAAAACTGTTTTTT	CASSDTGGRSEEKLFF
TRBD2	.	TRBJ2-1	TRBV3-1/TRBV3-2	TGTGCCAGCAGCCAAGATGGGTTAGCGGGTGACAATGAGCAGTTCTTC	CASSQDGLAGDNEQFF
.	few	TRBJ2-1	TRBV6-4	TGTGCCAGCAGTGACTCTGCAGGGGACTACAATGAGCAGTTCTTC	CASSDSAGDYNEQFF
.	.	TRBJ2-1	TRBV18	TGTGCCAGCTCAGCTGATAGTCTTGCTGAGCAGTTCTTC	CASSADSLAEQFF
.	.	TRBJ2-2	TRBV9	TGTGCCAGCAGCCTTAACCGGGGGACCGGGGAGCTGTTTTTT	CASSLNRGTGELFF
TRBD1	.	TRBJ1-5	TRBV25-1	TGTGCCAGCGGTGGGACAGGGGATCAGCCCCAGCATTTT	CASGGTGDQPQHF
.	.	TRBJ2-7	TRBV28	TGTGCCAGCAGCCCTAGACCCTCGTTCGAGCAGTACTTC	CASSPRPSFEQYF
TRBD2	.	TRBJ2-1	TRBV11-2	TGTGCCAGCAGCCCCCGGACTAGCGGGAGGATCTATGAGCAGTTCTTC	CASSPRTSGRIYEQFF
.	.	TRBJ2-3	TRBV21-1	TGTGCCAGCAGCAAAGGCAGCGGGGGGAACACAGATACGCAGTATTTT	CASSKGSGGNTDTQYF
.	.	TRBJ1-1	TRBV7-2	TGTGCCAGCAGCCCAGGGTCCATGAACACTGAAGCTTTCTTT	CASSPGSMNTEAFF
.	.	TRBJ2-5	TRBV30	TGTGCCTGGAGTCCTAGAGGGGAGACCCAGTACTTC	CAWSPRGETQYF
TRBD1	.	TRBJ2-1	TRBV5-1	TGCGCCAGCAGCGCGGAGGGACAGGAGTACAATGAGCAGTTCTTC	CASSAEGQEYNEQFF
TRBD2	.	TRBJ2-1	TRBV18	TGTGCCAGCTCCCTCTCCCCTAGCGGACTTTACAATGAGCAGTTCTTC	CASSLSPSGLYNEQFF
.	once	TRBJ1-5	TRBV5-6	TGTGCCAGCAGCCCTGGGACTGGGAGCAATCAGCCCCAGCATTTT	CASSPGTGSNQPQHF
TRBD1	.	TRBJ1-1	TRBV2	TGTGCCAGCTACGGACAGGACACTGAAGCTTTCTTT	CASYGQDTEAFF
TRBD1	.	TRBJ2-7	TRBV12-3/TRBV12-4	TGTGCCTCCGGGACAGCGACCTACGAGCAGTACTTC	CASGTATYEQYF
.	.	TRBJ2-7	TRBV28	TGTGCCAGCAGCACAGGGTTCGGGCAGTACTTC	CASSTGFGQYF
.	.	TRBJ2-7	TRBV27	TGTGCCAGCCACACCTCAGGGGAGACCTACGAGCAGTACTTC	CASHTSGETYEQYF
TRBD1	.	TRBJ1-1	TRBV2	TGTGCCAGCAGTGGGTACAGGGGAGAAACTGAAGCTTTCTTT	CASSGYRGETEAFF
.	.	TRBJ1-2	TRBV6-5	TGTGCCAGCAGTCTCCGGACAGAAGCTCCCTATGGCTACACCTTC	CASSLRTEAPYGYTF
.	.	TRBJ1-1	TRBV28	TGTGCCAGCAGTTTTCAGGGTATCACTGAAGCTTTCTTT	CASSFQGITEAFF
.	.	TRBJ1-3	TRBV3-1/TRBV3-2	TGTGCCAGCAGCCAAGTTGTGGGGCCTAACTCTGGAAACACCATATATTTT	CASSQVVGPNSGNTIYF
.	.	TRBJ2-7	TRBV27	TGTGCCAGCAGTTTTCGGGGGGCATCTTCCTACGAGCAGTACTTC	CASSFRGASSYEQYF
TRBD1	few	TRBJ1-1	TRBV28	TGTGCCAGCAGCCGTGACAGGGGGACTGAAGCTTTCTTT	CASSRDRGTEAFF